This TCR beta chain was sequenced during a study of OX40 agonist ivuxolimab in advanced cancers. Broader study findings: Researchers report that CD8+ T cells had, on average, more expanded clones than CD4+.

A word on this clone: Its antigen is currently unknown.

Germline-derived CDR1 and CDR2 are MGHDK and SYGVNS. The CDR3 has 13 amino acids. Trimming removed 2 bases from V and 8 bases from J, with 12 bases in between. The table came from immunoSEQ multiplex PCR; TCRdb's copy has only in-frame clones and leaves some out. This table holds some 60,000 clones, about 90% found once. This material consisted of CD4+ or CD8+ T cells sorted from blood, taken in a trial of the OX40 agonist ivuxolimab. The source is an adult with an advanced solid tumor such as melanoma, head and neck, liver or kidney cancer. The chain carries TRBV25-1 and TRBJ1-2; no reliable D call. CDR3 residues: CASSEAGRKGYTF. The CDR3 nucleotides read TGTGCCAGCAGTGAAGCGGGGAGGAAGGGCTACACCTTC.